The rows below give T cell receptor beta chains drawn from one sample of a study of early T cells in non-severe SARS-CoV-2 infection. Via MiXCR, TCRdb re-called the 5' RACE reads, giving one row per CDR3 protein. The sample lists some 60,000 distinct CDR3 sequences, 8% to 9% occurring once. The sample was whole blood. Receptor source: an adult who was a healthcare worker with PCR-confirmed SARS-CoV-2 infection or an uninfected control (not recorded which). Both conserved end residues are part of each CDR3.

j_call,v_call,cdr3_aa
TRBJ2-3,TRBV28,CASSPPTSRDTQYF
TRBJ1-2,TRBV5-1,CASSPGPESYGYTF
TRBJ1-1,TRBV4-2,CASSQELNGDTEAFF
TRBJ2-1,TRBV7-6,CASSLTRDHEQFF
TRBJ1-5,TRBV4-1,CATSTGTLSNQPQHF
TRBJ1-5,TRBV7-4,CASSLGHAGYQPQHF
TRBJ2-7,TRBV18,CASSSGSSYEQYF
TRBJ1-1,TRBV29-1,CYGTNTEAFF
TRBJ1-2,TRBV20-1,CTVNHGYGYTF
TRBJ1-2,TRBV5-6,CASSLGQGIGYYGYTF
TRBJ2-7,TRBV12-3/TRBV12-4,CASSPGTGESDF
TRBJ2-1,TRBV20-1,CSAIRQTSGRSNEQFF
TRBJ2-3,TRBV10-3,CAISESGDDTQYF
TRBJ2-7,TRBV10-3,CAISEGAYEQYF